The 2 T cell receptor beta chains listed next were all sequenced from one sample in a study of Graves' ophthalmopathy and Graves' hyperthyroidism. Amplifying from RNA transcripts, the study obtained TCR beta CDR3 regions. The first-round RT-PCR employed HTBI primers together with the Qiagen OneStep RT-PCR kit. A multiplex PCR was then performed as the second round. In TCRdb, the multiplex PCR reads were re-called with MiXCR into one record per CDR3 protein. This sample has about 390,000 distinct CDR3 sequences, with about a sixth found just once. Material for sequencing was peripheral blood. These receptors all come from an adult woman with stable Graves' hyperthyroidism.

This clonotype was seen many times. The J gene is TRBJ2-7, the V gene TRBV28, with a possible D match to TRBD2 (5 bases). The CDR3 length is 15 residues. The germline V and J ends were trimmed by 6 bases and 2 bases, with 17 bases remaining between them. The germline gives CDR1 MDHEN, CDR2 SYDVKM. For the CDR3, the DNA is TGTGCCAGCAGCCCCACCGGACTGGGCACCTACGAGCAGTACTTC. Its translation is CASSPTGLGTYEQYF.

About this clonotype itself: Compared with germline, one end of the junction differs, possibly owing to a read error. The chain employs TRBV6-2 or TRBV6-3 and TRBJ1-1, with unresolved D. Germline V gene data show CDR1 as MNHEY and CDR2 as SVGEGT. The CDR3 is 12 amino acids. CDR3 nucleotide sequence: TGTGCCAGCAGCCGGGGAAGCACTGGAGCTTTCTTT. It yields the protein CASSRGSTGAFF.